Detailed here is one TCR beta chain. No antigen is known for it. CDR1 and CDR2 (germline): SGHTA, FQGNSA. V was clipped by 4 bases and J by 1 base, with 13 bases between them. The CDR3 has 16 residues. This entry belongs to a study of T cells after yellow fever vaccination. Regarding the study as a whole: A small share of clonotypes appeared in both CD4 and CD8 compartments.

Synthesis of TCR cDNA relied on 5'RACE template switching, which attached a universal primer site and UMIs. TCRdb independently ran MiXCR on the 5' RACE reads; one entry per CDR3 protein. The table lists approximately 330,000 distinct CDR3 sequences, approximately 13% of them singletons. V gene TRBV7-2 combines with J gene TRBJ2-2; tentative D call: TRBD1 (5 bases). Specimen: CD4+ T cells sorted from PBMCs, collected 15 days after the yellow fever booster vaccination. This sequence was found in a man younger than 35 who received the YFV17D yellow fever vaccine. This chain's CDR3 is CASSSRRQKNTGELFF. The CDR3 region has the DNA TGTGCCAGCAGCTCGAGACGACAGAAGAACACCGGGGAGCTGTTTTTT.